This TCR beta chain stems from a study of T-cell reconstitution after alpha-beta-depleted transplantation in children. This clonotype was seen a few times. Preparation of the TCRbeta library used unique molecular identifiers. TCRdb reprocessed the PCR reads with MiXCR, giving one entry per CDR3 protein. The sample shows more than 200,000 distinct CDR3 sequences, approximately 15% of them seen only once. V lost 4 bases and J lost 7; bases outside the gene matches: 9. The germline CDR1 and CDR2 sequences are SGHRS and YFSETQ. The CDR3 is 16 amino acids. The rearrangement links TRBV5-1 to TRBJ2-2, with 11 bases lining up with TRBD1. Material: PBMCs, mostly from graft donor cells, obtained 360 days after TCRalphabeta/CD19-depleted stem cell transplant. The origin of this receptor is a male patient aged 2 to 9 who had a stem cell transplant for acute lymphoblastic leukemia, so the T cells may come from the graft donor. The CDR3 reads CASSPSGTGGIGELFF. CDR3 in DNA: TGCGCCAGCAGCCCGTCCGGGACAGGGGGTATCGGGGAGCTGTTTTTT.